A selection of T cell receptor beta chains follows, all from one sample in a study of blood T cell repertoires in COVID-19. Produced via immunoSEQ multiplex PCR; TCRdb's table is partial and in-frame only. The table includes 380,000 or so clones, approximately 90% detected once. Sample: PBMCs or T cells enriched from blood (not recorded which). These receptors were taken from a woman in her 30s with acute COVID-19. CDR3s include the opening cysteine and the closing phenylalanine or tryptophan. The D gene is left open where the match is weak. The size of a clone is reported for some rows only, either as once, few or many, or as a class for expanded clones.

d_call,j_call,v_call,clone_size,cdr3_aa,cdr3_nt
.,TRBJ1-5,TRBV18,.,CASSRGTNQPQHF,TGTGCCAGCTCACGAGGAACAAATCAGCCCCAGCATTTT
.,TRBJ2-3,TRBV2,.,CASSAAGLGDTQYF,TGTGCCAGCAGTGCGGCGGGCCTGGGTGATACGCAGTATTTT
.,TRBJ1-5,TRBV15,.,CATSDRPGTLHQPQHF,TGTGCCACCAGCGATCGTCCGGGAACTCTCCATCAGCCCCAGCATTTT
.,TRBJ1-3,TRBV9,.,CASSVVAATSGNTIYF,TGTGCCAGCAGCGTAGTAGCGGCAACCTCTGGAAACACCATATATTTT
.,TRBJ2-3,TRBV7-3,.,CASSSSSTDTQYF,TGTGCCAGCAGTTCTAGCAGCACAGATACGCAGTATTTT
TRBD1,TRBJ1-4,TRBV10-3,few,CAISERQGSEKLFF,TGTGCCATCAGTGAGAGACAGGGGAGTGAAAAACTGTTTTTT
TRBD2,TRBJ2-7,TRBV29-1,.,CSVERDGYEQYF,TGCAGCGTGGAGCGGGACGGCTACGAGCAGTACTTC
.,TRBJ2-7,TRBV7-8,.,CASSLTSPGSYEQYF,TGTGCCAGCAGCCTAACTAGCCCTGGCTCCTACGAGCAGTACTTC
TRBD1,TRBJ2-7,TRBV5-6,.,CASSRTGRTYEQYF,TGTGCCAGCAGCCGGACAGGGAGGACCTACGAGCAGTACTTC
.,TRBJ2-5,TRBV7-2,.,CASSRLQAGQETQYF,TGTGCCAGCAGCCGCCTCCAGGCAGGCCAAGAGACCCAGTACTTC
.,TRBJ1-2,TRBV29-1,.,CSAERRSSGGYTF,TGCAGCGCCGAAAGGCGTTCCTCGGGTGGCTACACCTTC
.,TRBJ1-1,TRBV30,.,CAWIWARVTNTEAFF,TGTGCCTGGATTTGGGCGCGTGTTACGAACACTGAAGCTTTCTTT
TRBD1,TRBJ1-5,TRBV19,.,CASSGRGLGNQPQHF,TGTGCCAGTTCGGGCAGGGGGCTTGGCAATCAGCCCCAGCATTTT
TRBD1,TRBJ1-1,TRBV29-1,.,CSVVPVTGSYTEAFF,TGCAGCGTTGTTCCGGTGACAGGGTCATACACTGAAGCTTTCTTT
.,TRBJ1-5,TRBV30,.,CAWSLESQPQHF,TGTGCCTGGAGTCTCGAGTCTCAGCCCCAGCATTTT
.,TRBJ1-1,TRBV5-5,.,CASSLFGQNTEAFF,TGTGCCAGCAGCTTGTTCGGACAGAACACTGAAGCTTTCTTT
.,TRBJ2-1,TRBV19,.,CASTGNSYNEQFF,TGTGCCAGCACAGGAAACTCCTACAATGAGCAGTTCTTC
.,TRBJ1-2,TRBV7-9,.,CASSFRGGELDGYTF,TGTGCCAGCAGCTTCCGGGGGGGCGAGCTGGATGGCTACACCTTC
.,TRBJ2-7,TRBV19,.,CASSPGQPYEQYF,TGTGCCAGTAGTCCCGGACAGCCCTACGAGCAGTACTTC
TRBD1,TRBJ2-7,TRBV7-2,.,CASSSGQGRNEQYF,TGTGCCAGCAGCTCGGGACAGGGGAGAAACGAGCAGTACTTC
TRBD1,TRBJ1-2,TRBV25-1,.,CASSETGIPKAYGYTF,TGTGCCAGCAGTGAGACAGGGATCCCGAAAGCTTATGGCTACACCTTC
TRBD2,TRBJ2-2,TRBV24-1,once,CATSDRGLTSNTGELFF,TGTGCCACCAGTGACCGGGGACTAACCTCGAACACCGGGGAGCTGTTTTTT